This T cell receptor beta chain emerged from a study of T cells in Graves' hyperthyroidism and ophthalmopathy. There are many counts of this clonotype. The CDR3 regions of TCR beta were amplified from RNA transcripts. Initially, a first-round RT-PCR of the TCR CDR3 employed the HTBI primer set. TCRdb analysed the multiplex PCR reads with MiXCR anew, one entry per CDR3 protein. The repertoire holds fewer than 700,000 distinct CDR3 sequences, with roughly 18% as singletons. Germline V gene data show CDR1 as KGHSH and CDR2 as LQKENI. CDR3 length: 16 amino acids. J gave up 2 bases and V 0 bases, and 7 bases lay outside the gene matches.

This clonotype was sampled from a woman aged 18-29 years with Graves' ophthalmopathy. V and J are TRBV18 and TRBJ2-7; 7 nucleotides line up with TRBD1. The sample comprised blood. The CDR3 is CASSPPMDRSPYEQYF. CDR3 coding DNA: TGTGCCAGCTCACCACCCATGGACAGGAGTCCCTACGAGCAGTACTTC.